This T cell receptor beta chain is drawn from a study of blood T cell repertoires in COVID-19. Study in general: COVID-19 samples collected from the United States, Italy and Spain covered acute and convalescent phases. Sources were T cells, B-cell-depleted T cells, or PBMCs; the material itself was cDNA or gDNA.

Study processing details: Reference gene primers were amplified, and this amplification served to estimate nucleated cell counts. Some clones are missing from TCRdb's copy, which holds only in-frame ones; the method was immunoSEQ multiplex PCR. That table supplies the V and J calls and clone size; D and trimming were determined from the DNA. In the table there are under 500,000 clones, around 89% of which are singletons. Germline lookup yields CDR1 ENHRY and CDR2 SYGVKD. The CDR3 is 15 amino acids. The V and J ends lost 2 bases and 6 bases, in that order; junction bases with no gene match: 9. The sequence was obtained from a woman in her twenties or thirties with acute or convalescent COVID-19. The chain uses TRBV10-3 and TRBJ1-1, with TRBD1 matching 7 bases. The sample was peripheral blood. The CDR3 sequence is CAISEPLQGKAEAFF. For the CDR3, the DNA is TGTGCCATCAGTGAGCCGCTACAGGGGAAGGCTGAAGCTTTCTTT.